The clone carrying this TCR beta chain was observed a handful of times. What it binds is not known. These data belong to a study of cytomegalovirus exposure and HLA in healthy donors. General observations from the study: Sequencing had likely introduced a cluster of highly shared sequence variants as an artifact. Later on, analysis showed that most CMV-associated TCR beta chains appeared to be HLA-restricted. As a later analysis showed, a missense DCLRE1C variant was linked to trimming of TCR beta V- and J-genes.

PCR employed 60 Vbeta and 13 Jbeta primers. Data came from immunoSEQ multiplex PCR; TCRdb stores just in-frame clones and leaves some out. Of 100,000 to 130,000 clones listed, 60% to 80% are singletons. This TCR was sampled from a man between 18 and 29 years old in good health and CMV-seronegative. The source material was PBMCs.

The CDR3 region has the DNA TGTGCCAGCAGCAGGCCGGGACTAGCGGGGTACGAGCAGTACTTC. Translating it yields CASSRPGLAGYEQYF. The chain combines TRBV5-4 with TRBJ2-7, with 13 bases that match TRBD2. The germline V gene has CDR1 SGHNT and CDR2 YYREEE (reference sequence). Germline trimming cut 4 bases from V and 4 bases from J; bases unmatched to any gene: 5. The CDR3 sequence is 15 residues long.